These 8 T cell receptor beta chains share one sample of origin, sequenced in a study of neurological immune-mediated disorders. TCRdb reprocessed the 5' RACE reads with MiXCR, giving one entry per CDR3 protein. Of approximately 82,000 distinct CDR3 sequences listed, approximately 2.4% were seen once; the top ten hold about 1%. The sequenced material came from PBMCs. The receptors come from a woman in her 30s with multiple sclerosis.

This clonotype was found many times. V usage is TRBV12-3 or TRBV12-4 and J usage is TRBJ1-2; TRBD1 matches at 7 bases. The CDR3 runs to 13 residues. Unmatched junction bases numbered 8, after V lost 6 bases and J lost 7 bases. CDR3 region: CASRNTGTAGYTF. In DNA, the CDR3 is TGTGCCAGCAGGAATACCGGGACAGCTGGCTACACCTTC.

This clonotype occurred many times. The chain has TRBV5-1 and TRBJ1-1; tentative D call: TRBD1 (5 bases). The V gene lost 1 base and the J gene lost 7 bases, with 8 bases spanning the gap. The V gene's germline CDR1 is SGHRS and CDR2 YFSETQ. The CDR3 consists of 12 residues. DNA of the CDR3: TGCGCCAGCAGCTTGCCGGACATTGAAGCTTTCTTT. Amino acids: CASSLPDIEAFF.

This clonotype was counted only a few times. A much bigger clone sits one base away, suggesting this may be a read error. The gene calls are TRBV12-3 or TRBV12-4 and TRBJ2-2, with TRBD2 identical over 7 bases. Trimming at V came to 0 bases and at J to 16 bases, leaving 8 bases not matched to a gene. The CDR3 consists of 13 residues. This chain's CDR3 is CASSLARTRGEFF. The CDR3 DNA follows: TGTGCCAGCAGTTTAGCGAGGACTAGAGGGGAGTTTTTT.

Note on this clonotype: A junction boundary mismatches the germline segment, possibly from a read error. The rearrangement uses TRBV11-3 and TRBJ1-1; unclear D gene. The CDR3 extends over 12 amino acids. Germline assignment: CDR1 SGHNT and CDR2 YENEEA. The CDR3, as DNA: TGTGACAGCAGCTTGCCGGGTGGGGAGGCTTTCTTT. Translation gives CDSSLPGGEAFF. Full variable domain (remainder filled in from reference TRBV11-3 and TRBJ1-1): EAGVVQSPRYKIIEKKQPVAFWCNPISGHNTLYWYLQNLGQGPELLIRYENEEAVDDSQLPKDRFSAERLKGVDSTLKIQPAELGDSAVYLCDSSLPGGEAFFGQGTRLTVV.

At least ten counts were recorded for this clonotype. The gene calls are TRBV27 and TRBJ1-1, with a possible D match to TRBD1 (6 bases). This CDR3 region has 14 residues. Germline V gene sequence: CDR1 MNHEY, CDR2 SMNVEV (reference sequence). V lost 3 bases, J lost 6 bases, and 14 bases lay in between. The chain's CDR3 is CASSLAKGGAEAFF. The CDR3 DNA reads as TGTGCCAGCAGTTTGGCGAAGGGGGGAGCTGAAGCTTTCTTT.

This clonotype was recorded at least ten times. V gene TRBV20-1 combines with J gene TRBJ2-3; TRBD2 is a possible D gene (6 bases). Trimming stripped 5 bases from V and 2 bases from J, with 17 bases between. Germline assignment: CDR1 DFQATT and CDR2 SNEGSKA (reference sequence). This CDR3 is built from 15 residues. CDR3 sequence: CSAEAGTADTDTQYF. The CDR3 DNA reads as TGCAGTGCTGAGGCCGGGACTGCAGACACAGATACGCAGTATTTT.

This clonotype was observed at least ten times. The V gene is TRBV20-1, the J gene TRBJ2-7; TRBD2 agrees at 12 bases. Unmatched junction bases numbered 12, after V lost 6 bases and J lost 3 bases. This CDR3 spans 16 amino acids. CDR1 and CDR2 from the germline V gene are DFQATT and SNEGSKA (reference sequence). CDR3 DNA: TGCAGTGCGCGAGCGACTAGCGGGAGCCAGGTCTACGAGCAGTACTTC. As protein: CSARATSGSQVYEQYF.

This clonotype was picked up many times. The chain combines TRBV24-1 with TRBJ2-2; TRBD1 aligns across 8 bases. CDR1 is KGHDR, CDR2 SFDVKD, per germline. Trimming cost V 4 bases and J 6 bases; bases outside gene matches: 3. The CDR3 has 14 amino acids. The CDR3 DNA is TGTGCCACCAGTGAAGTGGGACAGGCCGGGGAGCTGTTTTTT. Protein product: CATSEVGQAGELFF.